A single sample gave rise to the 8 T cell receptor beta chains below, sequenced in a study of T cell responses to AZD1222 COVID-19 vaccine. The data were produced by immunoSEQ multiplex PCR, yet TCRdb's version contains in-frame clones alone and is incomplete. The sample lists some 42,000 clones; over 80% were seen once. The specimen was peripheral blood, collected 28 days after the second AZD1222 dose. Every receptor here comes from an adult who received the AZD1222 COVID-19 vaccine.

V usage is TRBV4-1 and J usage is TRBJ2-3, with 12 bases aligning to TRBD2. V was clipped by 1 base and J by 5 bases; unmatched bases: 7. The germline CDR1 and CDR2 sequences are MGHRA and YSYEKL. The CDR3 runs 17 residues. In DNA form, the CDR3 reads TGCGCCAGCAGCCAAGTAGGGGCTAGCGGGAGGGGAGATACGCAGTATTTT. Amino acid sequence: CASSQVGASGRGDTQYF.

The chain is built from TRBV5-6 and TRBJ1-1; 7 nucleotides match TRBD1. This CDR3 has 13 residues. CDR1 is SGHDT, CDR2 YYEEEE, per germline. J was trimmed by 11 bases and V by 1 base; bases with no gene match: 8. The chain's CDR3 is CASSLRGPGVAFF. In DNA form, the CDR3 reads TGTGCCAGCAGCTTGAGGGGGCCCGGCGTGGCTTTCTTT.

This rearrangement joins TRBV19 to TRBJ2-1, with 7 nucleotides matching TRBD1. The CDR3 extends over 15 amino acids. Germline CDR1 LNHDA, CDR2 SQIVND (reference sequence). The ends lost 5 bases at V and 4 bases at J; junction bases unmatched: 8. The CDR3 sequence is CASSPDRSTYNEQFF. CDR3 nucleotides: TGTGCCAGTAGTCCGGACAGGTCGACTTACAATGAGCAGTTCTTC.

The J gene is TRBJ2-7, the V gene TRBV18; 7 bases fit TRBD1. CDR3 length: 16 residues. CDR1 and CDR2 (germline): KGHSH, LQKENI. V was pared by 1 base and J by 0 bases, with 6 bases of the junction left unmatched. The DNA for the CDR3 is TGTGCCAGCTCACCACGCCCGACAGGGAGCTCCTACGAGCAGTACTTC. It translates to CASSPRPTGSSYEQYF.

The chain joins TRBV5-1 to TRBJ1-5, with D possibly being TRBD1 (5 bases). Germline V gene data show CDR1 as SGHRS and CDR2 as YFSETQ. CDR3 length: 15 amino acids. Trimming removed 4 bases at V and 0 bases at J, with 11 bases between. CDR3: CASSRDSNSNQPQHF. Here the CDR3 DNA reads TGCGCCAGCAGCCGAGACAGTAATAGCAATCAGCCCCAGCATTTT. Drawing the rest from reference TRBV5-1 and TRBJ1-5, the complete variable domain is KAGVTQTPRYLIKTRGQQVTLSCSPISGHRSVSWYQQTPGQGLQFLFEYFSETQRNKGNFPGRFSGRQFSNSRSEMNVSTLELGDSALYLCASSRDSNSNQPQHFGDGTRLSIL.

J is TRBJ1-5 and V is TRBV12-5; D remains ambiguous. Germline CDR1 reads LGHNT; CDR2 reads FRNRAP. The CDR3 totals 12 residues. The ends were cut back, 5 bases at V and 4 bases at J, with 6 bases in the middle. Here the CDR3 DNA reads TGTGCTAGTGGTCATTCGAATCAGCCCCAGCATTTT. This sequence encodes CASGHSNQPQHF.

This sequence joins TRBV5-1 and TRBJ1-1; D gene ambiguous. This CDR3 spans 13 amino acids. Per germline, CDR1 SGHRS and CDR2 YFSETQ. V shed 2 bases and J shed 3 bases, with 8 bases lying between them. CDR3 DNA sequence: TGCGCCAGCAGCTTTTTCAAGGACACTGAAGCTTTCTTT. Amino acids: CASSFFKDTEAFF.

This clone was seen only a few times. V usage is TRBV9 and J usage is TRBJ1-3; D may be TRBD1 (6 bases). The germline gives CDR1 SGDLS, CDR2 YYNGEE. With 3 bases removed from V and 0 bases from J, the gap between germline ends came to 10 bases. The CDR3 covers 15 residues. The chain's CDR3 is CASSGDIRSGNTIYF. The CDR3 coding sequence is TGTGCCAGCAGCGGGGACATCCGCTCTGGAAACACCATATATTTT.